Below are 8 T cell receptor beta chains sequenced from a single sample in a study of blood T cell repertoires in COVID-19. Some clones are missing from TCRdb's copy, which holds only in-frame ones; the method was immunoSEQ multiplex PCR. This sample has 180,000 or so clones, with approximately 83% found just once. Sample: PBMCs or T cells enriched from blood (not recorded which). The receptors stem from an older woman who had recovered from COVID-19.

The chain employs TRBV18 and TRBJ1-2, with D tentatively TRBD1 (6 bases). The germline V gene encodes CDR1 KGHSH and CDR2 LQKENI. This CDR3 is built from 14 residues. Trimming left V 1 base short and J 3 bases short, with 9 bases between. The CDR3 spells CASSPREGDYGYTF. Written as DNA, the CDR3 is TGTGCCAGCTCACCACGGGAGGGGGACTATGGCTACACCTTC.

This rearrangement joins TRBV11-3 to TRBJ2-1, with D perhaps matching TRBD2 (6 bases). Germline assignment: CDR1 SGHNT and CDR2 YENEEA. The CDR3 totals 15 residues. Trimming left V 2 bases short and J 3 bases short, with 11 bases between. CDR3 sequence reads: CASSLSAGLYNEQFF. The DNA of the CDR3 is TGTGCCAGCAGCTTATCGGCGGGACTCTACAATGAGCAGTTCTTC.

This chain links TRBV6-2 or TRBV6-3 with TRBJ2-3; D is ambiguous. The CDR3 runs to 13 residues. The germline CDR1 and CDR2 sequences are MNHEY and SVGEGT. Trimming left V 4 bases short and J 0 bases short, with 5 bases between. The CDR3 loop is CASSSQSTDTQYF. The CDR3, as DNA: TGTGCCAGCAGTTCGCAGAGCACAGATACGCAGTATTTT.

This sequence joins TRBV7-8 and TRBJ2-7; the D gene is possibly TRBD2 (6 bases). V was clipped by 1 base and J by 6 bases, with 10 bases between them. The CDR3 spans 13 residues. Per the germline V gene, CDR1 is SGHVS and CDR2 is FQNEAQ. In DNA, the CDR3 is TGTGCCAGCAGCTTAGAACTAGCCCGCGAGCAGTACTTC. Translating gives CASSLELAREQYF.

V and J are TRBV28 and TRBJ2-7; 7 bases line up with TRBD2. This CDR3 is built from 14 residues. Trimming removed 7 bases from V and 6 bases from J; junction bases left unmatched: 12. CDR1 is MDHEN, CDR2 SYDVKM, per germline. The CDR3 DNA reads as TGTGCCAGCACCATTTTGGGAGGGTCTACCGAGCAGTACTTC. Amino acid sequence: CASTILGGSTEQYF.

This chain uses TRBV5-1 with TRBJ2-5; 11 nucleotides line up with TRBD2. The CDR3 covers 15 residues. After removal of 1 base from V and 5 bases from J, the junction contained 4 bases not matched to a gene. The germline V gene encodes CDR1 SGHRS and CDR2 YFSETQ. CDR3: CASSLYSGRVETQYF. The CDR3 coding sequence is TGCGCCAGCAGCTTGTATAGCGGGAGGGTTGAGACCCAGTACTTC.

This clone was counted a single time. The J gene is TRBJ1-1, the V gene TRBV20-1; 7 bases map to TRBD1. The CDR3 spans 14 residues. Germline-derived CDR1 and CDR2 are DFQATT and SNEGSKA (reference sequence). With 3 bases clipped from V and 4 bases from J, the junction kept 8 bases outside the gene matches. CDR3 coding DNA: TGCAGTGCTAGTTTCCAGGGGGTCGGCACTGAAGCTTTCTTT. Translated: CSASFQGVGTEAFF.

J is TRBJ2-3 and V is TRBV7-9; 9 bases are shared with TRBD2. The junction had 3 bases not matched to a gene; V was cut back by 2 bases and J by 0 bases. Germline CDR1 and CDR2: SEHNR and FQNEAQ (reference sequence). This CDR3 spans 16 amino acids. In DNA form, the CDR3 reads TGTGCCAGCAGCTTATTGACTAGCGGAAGCACAGATACGCAGTATTTT. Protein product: CASSLLTSGSTDTQYF. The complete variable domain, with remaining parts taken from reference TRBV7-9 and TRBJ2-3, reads DTGVSQNPRHKITKRGQNVTFRCDPISEHNRLYWYRQTLGQGPEFLTYFQNEAQLEKSRLLSDRFSAERPKGSFSTLEIQRTEQGDSAMYLCASSLLTSGSTDTQYFGPGTRLTVL.